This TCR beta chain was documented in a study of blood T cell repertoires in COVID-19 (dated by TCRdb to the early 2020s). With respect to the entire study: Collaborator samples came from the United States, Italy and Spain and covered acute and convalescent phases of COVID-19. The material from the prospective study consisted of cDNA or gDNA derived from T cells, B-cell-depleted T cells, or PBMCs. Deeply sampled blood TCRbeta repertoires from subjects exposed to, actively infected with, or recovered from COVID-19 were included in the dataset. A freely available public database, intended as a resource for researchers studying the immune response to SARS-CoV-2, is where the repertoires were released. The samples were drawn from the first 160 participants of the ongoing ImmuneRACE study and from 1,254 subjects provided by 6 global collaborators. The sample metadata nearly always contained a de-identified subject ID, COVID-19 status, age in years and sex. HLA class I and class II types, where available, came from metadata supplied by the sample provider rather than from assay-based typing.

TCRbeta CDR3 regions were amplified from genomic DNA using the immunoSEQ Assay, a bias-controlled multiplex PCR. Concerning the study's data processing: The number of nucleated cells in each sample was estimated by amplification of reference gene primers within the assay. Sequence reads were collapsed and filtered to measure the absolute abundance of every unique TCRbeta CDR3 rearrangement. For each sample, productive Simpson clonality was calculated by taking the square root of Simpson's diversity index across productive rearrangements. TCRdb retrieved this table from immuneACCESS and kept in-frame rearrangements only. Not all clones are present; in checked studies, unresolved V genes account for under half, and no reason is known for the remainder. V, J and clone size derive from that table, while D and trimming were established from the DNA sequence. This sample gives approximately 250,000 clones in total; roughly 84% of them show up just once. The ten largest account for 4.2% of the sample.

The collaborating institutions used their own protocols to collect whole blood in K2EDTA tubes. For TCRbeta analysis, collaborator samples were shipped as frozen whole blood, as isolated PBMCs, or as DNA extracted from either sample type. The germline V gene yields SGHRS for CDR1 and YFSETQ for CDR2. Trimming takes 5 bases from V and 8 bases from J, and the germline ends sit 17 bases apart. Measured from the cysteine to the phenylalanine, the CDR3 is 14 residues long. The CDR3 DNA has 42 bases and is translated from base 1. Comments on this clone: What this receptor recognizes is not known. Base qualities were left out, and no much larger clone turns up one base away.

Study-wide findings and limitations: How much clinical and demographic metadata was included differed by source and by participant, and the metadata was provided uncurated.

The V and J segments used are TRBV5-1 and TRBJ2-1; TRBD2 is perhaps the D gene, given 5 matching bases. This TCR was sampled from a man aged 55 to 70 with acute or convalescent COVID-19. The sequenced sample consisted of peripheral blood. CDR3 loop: CASRRQALGDEQFF. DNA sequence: TGCGCCAGCAGACGGCAGGCGCTCGGGGATGAGCAGTTCTTC.